This TCR beta chain was observed in a study of T cells after yellow fever vaccination. Overall study context: Libraries from low-cell-number fractions were prepared with the SMART-Seq v4 Ultra Low Input RNA kit. Findings and caveats of the study: Clonotypes shared by both compartments, CD4 and CD8, made up a small share. Reappearance after the booster was seen for most primary-vaccination clones, at roughly 96% CD4 and roughly 90% CD8.

Conversion of TCR transcripts into cDNA relied on 5'RACE template switching, which added a universal primer site and UMIs. TCRdb reanalysed the 5' RACE reads using MiXCR and keeps one entry per CDR3 protein. The sample consists of around 68,000 distinct CDR3 sequences, about 7.3% of them appearing once. About this clonotype itself: The antigen is unknown. A much larger clone differs from this one at a single base, so this may be a read error.

Germline CDR1 PRHDT, CDR2 FYEKMQ (reference sequence). This CDR3 contains 13 residues. The rearrangement links TRBV13 to TRBJ1-1, with D perhaps TRBD1 (5 bases). This receptor was taken from a man in his late teens or twenties who received the YFV17D yellow fever vaccine. The specimen comprised CD8+ T cells sorted from PBMCs, sampled approximately 11 days after the first yellow fever vaccination. CDR3 in amino acids: CVSSGIRDTEAFF. For the CDR3, the DNA is TGTGTCAGCAGCGGTATCAGGGACACTGAAGCTTTCTTT.